This T cell receptor (beta chain) was captured in a study of blood T cell repertoires in COVID-19. Overall study: Material from acute and convalescent COVID-19 was sourced from the United States, Italy and Spain. Sample material is recorded as cDNA or gDNA derived from T cells, B-cell-depleted T cells, or PBMCs.

Seattle researchers signed up patients amid active infection and tracked them longitudinally. CDR1 is SNHLY and CDR2 is FYNNEI in the germline V gene. The V segment lost 4 bases and the J segment 6 bases; nucleotides outside the gene matches: 2. The CDR3 contains 13 residues. In the authors' methods: Amplification from reference gene primers served as the basis for estimated nucleated cell counts. Measured with immunoSEQ multiplex PCR; TCRdb has only the in-frame clones, and not every one. D and trimming come from the DNA, and the V and J calls and clone size come from that table. The profile shows about 210,000 clones, 84% of them singletons.

What was sequenced was peripheral blood. The chain is built from TRBV2 and TRBJ2-1; 8 bases are shared with TRBD1. The sequence came from a woman older than 75 with COVID-19, enrolled during active disease. The CDR3 sequence: CASSGDRGNEQFF. CDR3 DNA sequence: TGTGCCAGCAGTGGTGACAGGGGCAATGAGCAGTTCTTC.